The clone carrying this TCR beta chain was counted a few times. This specimen comes from a study of patients and donors after allogeneic stem cell transplantation. TCRdb fed the RT-PCR reads into MiXCR, producing one record per CDR3 protein. Of 400,000 to 450,000 distinct CDR3 sequences listed, approximately 16% were seen once; the top ten hold around 7.2%. The CDR3 loop spans 10 amino acids. The germline CDR1 and CDR2 sequences are SGHRS and YFSETQ. V was shortened by 9 bases and J by 8 bases, with 10 bases between the two germline ends. The J gene is TRBJ2-3, the V gene TRBV5-1, with D unresolved. Specimen: blood, either unsorted or a sorted T cell fraction (not recorded which). The source is a human donor who was either an allogeneic HSCT recipient or a stem cell or donor lymphocyte infusion donor (not recorded which). It is not recorded whose cells these are; they may come from a transplant donor. CDR3 nucleotides: TGCGCCACCTCCCGCGGTACGCAGTATTTT. Translated, it gives CATSRGTQYF.